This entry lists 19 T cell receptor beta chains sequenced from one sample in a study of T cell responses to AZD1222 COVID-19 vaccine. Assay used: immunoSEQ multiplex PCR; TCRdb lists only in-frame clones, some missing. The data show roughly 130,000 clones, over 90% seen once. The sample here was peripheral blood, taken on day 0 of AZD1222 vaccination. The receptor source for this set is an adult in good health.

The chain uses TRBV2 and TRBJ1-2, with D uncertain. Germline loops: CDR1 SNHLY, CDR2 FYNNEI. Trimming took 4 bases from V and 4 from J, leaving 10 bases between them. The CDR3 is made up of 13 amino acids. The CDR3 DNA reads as TGTGCCAGCAGTGTGAGGGAGATCTATGGCTACACCTTC. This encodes CASSVREIYGYTF. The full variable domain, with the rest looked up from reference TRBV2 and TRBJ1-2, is EPEVTQTPSHQVTQMGQEVILRCVPISNHLYFYWYRQILGQKVEFLVSFYNNEISEKSEIFDDQFSVERPDGSNFTLKIRSTKLEDSAMYFCASSVREIYGYTFGSGTRLTVV.

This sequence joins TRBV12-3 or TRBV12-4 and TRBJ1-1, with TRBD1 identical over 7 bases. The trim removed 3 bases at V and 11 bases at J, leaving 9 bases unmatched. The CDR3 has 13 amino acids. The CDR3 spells CASSLGDGGGAFF. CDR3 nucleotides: TGTGCCAGCAGTTTGGGGGACGGAGGGGGCGCTTTCTTT.

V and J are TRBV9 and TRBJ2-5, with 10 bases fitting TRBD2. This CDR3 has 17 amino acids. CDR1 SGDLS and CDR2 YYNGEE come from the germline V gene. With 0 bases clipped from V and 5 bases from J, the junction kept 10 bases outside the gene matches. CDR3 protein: CASSVVGSGRAGETQYF. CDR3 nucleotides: TGTGCCAGCAGCGTAGTGGGGAGCGGGAGGGCCGGTGAGACCCAGTACTTC.

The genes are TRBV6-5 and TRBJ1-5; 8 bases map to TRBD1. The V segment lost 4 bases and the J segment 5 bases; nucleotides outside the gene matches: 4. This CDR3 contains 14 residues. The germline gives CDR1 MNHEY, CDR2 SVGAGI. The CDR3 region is CASSSRQGHQPQHF. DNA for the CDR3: TGTGCCAGCAGTTCCCGACAGGGGCATCAGCCCCAGCATTTT.

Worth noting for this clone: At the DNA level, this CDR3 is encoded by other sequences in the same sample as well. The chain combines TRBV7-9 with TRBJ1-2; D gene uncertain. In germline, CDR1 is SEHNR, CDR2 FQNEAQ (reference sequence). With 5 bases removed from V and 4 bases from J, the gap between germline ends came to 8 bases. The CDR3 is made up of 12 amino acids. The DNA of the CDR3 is TGTGCCAGCAGCCCAGATAGCTATGGCTACACCTTC. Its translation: CASSPDSYGYTF.

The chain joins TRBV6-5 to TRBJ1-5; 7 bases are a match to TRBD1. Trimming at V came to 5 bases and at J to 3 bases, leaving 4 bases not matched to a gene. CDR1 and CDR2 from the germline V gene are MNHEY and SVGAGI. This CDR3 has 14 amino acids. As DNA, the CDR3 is TGTGCCAGCAGTCGGGACAGTTTCAATCAGCCCCAGCATTTT. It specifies CASSRDSFNQPQHF.

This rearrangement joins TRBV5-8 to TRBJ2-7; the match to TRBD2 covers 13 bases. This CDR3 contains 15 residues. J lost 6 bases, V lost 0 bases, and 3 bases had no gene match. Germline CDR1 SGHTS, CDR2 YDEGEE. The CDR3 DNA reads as TGTGCCAGCAGCTTGGGGACTAGCGGGAGTCTCGAGCAGTACTTC. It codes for CASSLGTSGSLEQYF.

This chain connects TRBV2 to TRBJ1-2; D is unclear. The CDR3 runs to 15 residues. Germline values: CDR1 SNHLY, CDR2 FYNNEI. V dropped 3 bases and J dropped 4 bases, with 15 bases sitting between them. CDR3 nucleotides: TGTGCCAGCAGTGATAAATTAACACTCGGCTATGGCTACACCTTC. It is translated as CASSDKLTLGYGYTF.

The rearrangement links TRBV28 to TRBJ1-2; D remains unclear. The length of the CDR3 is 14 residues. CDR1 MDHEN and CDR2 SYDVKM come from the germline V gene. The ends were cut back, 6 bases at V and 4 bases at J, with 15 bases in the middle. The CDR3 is CASRLIKGSYGYTF. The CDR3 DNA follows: TGTGCCAGCAGGCTCATTAAGGGCAGCTATGGCTACACCTTC.

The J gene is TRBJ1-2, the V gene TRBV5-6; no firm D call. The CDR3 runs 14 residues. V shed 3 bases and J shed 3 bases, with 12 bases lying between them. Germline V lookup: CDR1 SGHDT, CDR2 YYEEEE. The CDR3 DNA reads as TGTGCCAGCAGCTCCGGGTGGTTGGACTATGGCTACACCTTC. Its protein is CASSSGWLDYGYTF.

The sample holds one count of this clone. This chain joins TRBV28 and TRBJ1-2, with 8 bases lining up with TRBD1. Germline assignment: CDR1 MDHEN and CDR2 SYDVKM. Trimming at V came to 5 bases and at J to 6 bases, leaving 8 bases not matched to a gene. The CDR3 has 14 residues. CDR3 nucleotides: TGTGCCAGCAGTACTCCCCGGGACAGGAATGGCTACACCTTC. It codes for CASSTPRDRNGYTF.

The CDR3: CASSEFAGEEKLFF. The CDR3 DNA follows: TGTGCCAGCAGTGAATTTGCAGGGGAGGAAAAACTGTTTTTT. The J gene is TRBJ1-4, the V gene TRBV25-1; a weak D match, TRBD1 (6 bases). The V gene lost 1 base and the J gene lost 8 bases, with 11 bases spanning the gap. Germline values: CDR1 MGHDK, CDR2 SYGVNS. The CDR3 extends over 14 amino acids.

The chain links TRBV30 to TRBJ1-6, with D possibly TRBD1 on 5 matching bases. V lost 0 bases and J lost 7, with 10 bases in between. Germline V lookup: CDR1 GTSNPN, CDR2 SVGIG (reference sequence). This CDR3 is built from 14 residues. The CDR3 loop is CAWSVEQANSPLHF. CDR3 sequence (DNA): TGTGCCTGGAGTGTTGAACAGGCGAATTCACCCCTCCACTTT.

CDR3 nucleotide sequence: TGTGCCAGCAGTTTTTCCGGGACAGGGCCTTATGGCTACACCTTC. Its protein product is CASSFSGTGPYGYTF. This sequence joins TRBV28 and TRBJ1-2; 9 positions match TRBD1. The CDR3 totals 15 residues. J gave up 5 bases and V 3 bases, and 7 bases lay outside the gene matches. CDR1 is MDHEN and CDR2 is SYDVKM in the germline V gene.

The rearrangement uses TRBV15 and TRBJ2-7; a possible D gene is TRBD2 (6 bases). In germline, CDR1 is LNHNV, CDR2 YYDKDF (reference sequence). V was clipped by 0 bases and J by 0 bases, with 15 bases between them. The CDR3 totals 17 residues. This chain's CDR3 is CATSRDPRGPSSYEQYF. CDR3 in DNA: TGTGCCACCAGCAGAGATCCGCGGGGACCCAGCTCCTACGAGCAGTACTTC.

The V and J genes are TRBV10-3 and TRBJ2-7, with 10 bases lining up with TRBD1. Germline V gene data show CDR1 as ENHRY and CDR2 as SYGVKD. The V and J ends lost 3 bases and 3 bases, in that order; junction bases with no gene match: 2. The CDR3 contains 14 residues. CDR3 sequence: CAISERTGGYEQYF. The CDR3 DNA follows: TGTGCCATCAGTGAACGGACAGGGGGCTACGAGCAGTACTTC.

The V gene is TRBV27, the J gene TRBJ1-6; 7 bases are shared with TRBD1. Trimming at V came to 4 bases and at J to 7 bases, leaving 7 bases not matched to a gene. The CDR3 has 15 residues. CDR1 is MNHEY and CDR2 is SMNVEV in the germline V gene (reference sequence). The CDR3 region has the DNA TGTGCCAGCAGTTCCCAGGGGGTGGGGAATTCACCCCTCCACTTT. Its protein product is CASSSQGVGNSPLHF.

Here the CDR3 DNA reads TGTGCCAGCAGTGAATTTGGACAGGGGTCGGTTGGCTACACCTTC. This gives the protein CASSEFGQGSVGYTF. The chain carries TRBV25-1 and TRBJ1-2, with TRBD1 identical over 9 bases. The CDR3 loop spans 15 amino acids. CDR1 MGHDK and CDR2 SYGVNS come from the germline V gene. J lost 7 bases, V lost 1 base, and 7 bases had no gene match.

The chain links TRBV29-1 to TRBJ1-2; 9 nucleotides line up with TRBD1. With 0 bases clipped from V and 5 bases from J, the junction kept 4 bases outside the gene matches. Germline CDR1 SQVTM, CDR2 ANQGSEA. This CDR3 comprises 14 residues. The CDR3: CSVEDGQGSYGYTF. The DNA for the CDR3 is TGCAGCGTTGAAGACGGACAGGGGAGTTATGGCTACACCTTC.